This entry is about one TCR beta chain. This record comes from a study of control samples from healthy donors and cancer patients. CDR3 length: 17 residues. The V gene's germline CDR1 is SGHRS and CDR2 YFSETQ. Trimming took 5 bases from V and 4 from J; bases not matched to a gene: 13. Sequencing was performed with immunoSEQ multiplex PCR; in TCRdb, only in-frame clones are kept and a portion is missing. The profile shows tens of thousands of clones, 65% to 80% of them singletons. The V call is TRBV5-1, the J call TRBJ2-3, with 10 bases that match TRBD2. Source material: formalin-fixed, paraffin-embedded tissue. The receptor comes from a male donor with melanoma. The CDR3 bases are TGCGCCAGCAGGGGACTCGCGAGTAGCGGGAGGCCAGATACGCAGTATTTT. This encodes CASRGLASSGRPDTQYF.